Listed below are T cell receptor beta chains from one sample, sequenced in a study of T cell responses to AZD1222 COVID-19 vaccine. Libraries were prepared by immunoSEQ multiplex PCR; TCRdb keeps only in-frame clonotypes and omits some of them. The sample shows 90,000 to 120,000 clones, 70% to 90% of them seen only once. The sequencing used peripheral blood, collected on day 0 of AZD1222 vaccination. These receptors originate from an adult in good health. The CDR3 runs from the conserved cysteine through the conserved F or W. The D gene is left open where the match is weak.

TRBV30	TRBJ1-3	-	CAWAPGNTIYF
TRBV7-9	TRBJ2-7	TRBD1	CASSPRDRAHEQYF
TRBV7-2	TRBJ2-2	-	CASSLWTANTGELFF
TRBV6-5	TRBJ1-5	-	CASRKGLGGNQPQHF
TRBV19	TRBJ1-5	-	CASSIVAGYSNQPQHF
TRBV19	TRBJ1-2	TRBD1	CASSMEDRGFRGYTF
TRBV5-1	TRBJ1-5	-	CASSPGMGQPQHF
TRBV10-3	TRBJ2-3	TRBD2	CAISRTSPSTDTQYF
TRBV6-2/TRBV6-3	TRBJ2-1	-	CASSTTRGIGEQFF
TRBV3-1/TRBV3-2	TRBJ2-7	TRBD1	CASSQQADRAGEQYF
TRBV7-9	TRBJ2-1	-	CASSLISNEQFF
TRBV2	TRBJ2-3	-	CARRGSSTDTQYF
TRBV7-9	TRBJ1-5	-	CASSLGAVSNQPQHF
TRBV5-6	TRBJ2-2	TRBD2	CASSSKTSGNTGELFF
TRBV7-8	TRBJ2-1	TRBD2	CASTSKRPGTSGFNEQFF
TRBV5-1	TRBJ1-1	-	CASSLQRMNTEAFF
TRBV19	TRBJ2-3	TRBD2	CASSTLGLASSTDTQYF
TRBV7-2	TRBJ1-2	-	CASSLEFWDYGYTF
TRBV12-3/TRBV12-4	TRBJ2-2	-	CASSQGTGELFF